The entry below gives a single T cell receptor (beta chain) sequence along with its context. It lacks a known antigen. Per-base qualities were not stored, and no clone one base away is much larger. The entry originates in a study of T cell responses to AZD1222 COVID-19 vaccine (dated by TCRdb to 2020 to 2023). Notes on the research overall: TCR sequencing was performed for about 250 trial participants, of whom 200 to 210 were given two doses of AZD1222 and around 26 were given two doses of MenACWY control vaccine. Enrollment into the trials was organized by age into subgroups of 18-55, 56-69 and 70-plus years, and those subgroups contained roughly 140, 27 and 60 TCR-sequenced participants, respectively. Broad study findings and their caveats: Reportedly, almost half of the unique spike-specific TCRs recognized epitopes lying outside the regions that are mutated in the B.1.351 and B.1.1.7 variants. After two AZD1222 doses, both the breadth and the depth of spike-specific TCRs were significantly higher than at day 0 and than in MenACWY recipients. Because no day 14 peak-response samples were available, the repertoires could be characterized only after the peak T cell response. Participants were mostly white British, with more females than males. The authors suggested clonal diversity may have been underestimated. In the small 56-69-year group, the increase in depth fell short of significance, most likely because of low power. Conclusions about previously exposed vaccinees were limited because only six AZD1222 recipients were SARS-CoV-2 seropositive at baseline. The vaccine-associated CD4 TCRs covered the entire spike protein, and the dominant responses fell in regions 160-218 and 743-854.

This sample's time point label indicates: about 28 days (+/-7) after the second vaccine dose. AZD1222 recipients with second doses at about 4 weeks or about 12 weeks were pooled, because spike-specific TCR depth and breadth did not differ between schedules. Samples from vaccinated people were obtained from the UK trials COV001 and COV002, which included a single-blind randomized controlled phase 2/3 trial of AZD1222 (ChAdOx1 nCoV-19) in healthy adults. For TCRbeta chain sequencing, PBMC samples were collected from trial participants at day 0 and at day 28 after the second dose. The CDR3 regions of human TCRbeta chains were analyzed by immunosequencing. The original pipeline was this. TCRs in the repertoires were compared against a reference library of SARS-CoV-2-specific TCRs that had been generated with the MIRA antigen-specificity platform. Breadth meant the fraction of unique TCRs that were SARS-CoV-2-associated, whereas depth meant the fraction of total T cells that were SARS-CoV-2-associated. Each spike-specific TCR was assigned to its reactive spike region and to a CD4 or CD8 class using the MIRA data. Log10-transformed breadth and depth values were compared by one-way ANOVA with Sidak's multiple comparisons tests. Drawn from immuneACCESS, this table holds only the in-frame rearrangements with V and J called that TCRdb kept. Clones are partly lost; checked studies trace under half to an unresolved V gene and leave the rest unexplained. V, J and clone size reflect that table, while D and trimming were determined from the DNA. The sample has 100,000 or so clones on record, around 84% of them singletons. The ten largest clones add up to about 6% of the sample.

The CDR3 runs 14 residues from the cysteine to the phenylalanine. Kept here is only the CDR3 DNA, which spans 42 bases and is read in frame from base 1. The V and J ends are trimmed by 10 bases and 7 bases, leaving 17 bases between them. CDR1 LNHDA and CDR2 SQIVND are derived from the germline V gene (reference sequence). The clonotype was recovered from an adult who received the AZD1222 COVID-19 vaccine. Rearrangement joined TRBV19 to TRBJ1-6, with the D gene not confidently named. The specimen was peripheral blood, collected 28 days after the second AZD1222 dose. The base sequence is TGTGCCACTCGGCACCCGCCCTCGAATTCACCCCTCCACTTT. This codes for CATRHPPSNSPLHF.